A single sample gave rise to the 3 T cell receptor beta chains below, sequenced in a study of T cell responses to AZD1222 COVID-19 vaccine. Method: immunoSEQ multiplex PCR; TCRdb's copy keeps in-frame clones and lacks some. The sample lists fewer than 120,000 clones; 80% to 90% were seen once. The sequencing used peripheral blood, collected 28 days after the second AZD1222 dose. The receptors originated from an adult who received the AZD1222 COVID-19 vaccine.

The rearrangement joins TRBV10-3 to TRBJ1-2; 7 nucleotides agree with TRBD1. V shed 4 bases, J shed 2 bases, and the junction held 4 bases outside the gene matches. Per germline, CDR1 ENHRY and CDR2 SYGVKD. The CDR3 has 14 residues. This CDR3 reads CAISAGTANYGYTF. The DNA for the CDR3 is TGTGCCATCAGTGCCGGGACAGCCAACTATGGCTACACCTTC.

This CDR3 reads CASSLGDRVDTIYF. As DNA, the CDR3 is TGTGCCAGCAGTTTAGGCGACCGGGTGGACACCATATATTTT. The rearrangement joins TRBV28 to TRBJ1-3; D not certain. This CDR3 comprises 14 residues. Germline CDR1 and CDR2: MDHEN and SYDVKM. The germline V and J ends were trimmed by 2 bases and 8 bases, with 13 bases remaining between them.

The chain uses TRBV5-4 and TRBJ2-7; TRBD1 matches 7 bases. Germline assignment: CDR1 SGHNT and CDR2 YYREEE (reference sequence). CDR3 size: 13 residues. V dropped 0 bases and J dropped 5; count of bases not matched to a gene: 2. CDR3 region: CASSLGQGDEQYF. CDR3 coding DNA: TGTGCCAGCAGCTTGGGACAGGGAGACGAGCAGTACTTC.